These 14 T cell receptor beta chains were sequenced from one sample in a study of blood T cells in healthy people across ages. A J-beta primer mix and a sample-barcoded 5' primer were used in a second PCR of about 7 to 12 cycles. TCRdb redid the calling of the 5' RACE reads with MiXCR, one entry per CDR3 protein. The sample has about a million distinct CDR3 sequences; just over 50% are singletons. Sequences were obtained from blood. The receptors here all came from a woman in her sixties or seventies in good health.

Only a few counts were recorded for this clonotype. V gene TRBV10-3 combines with J gene TRBJ2-7, with D possibly TRBD2 on 6 matching bases. This CDR3 is built from 14 residues. Trimming stripped 4 bases from V and 7 bases from J, with 17 bases between. Per germline, CDR1 ENHRY and CDR2 SYGVKD. The CDR3 sequence is CAISGTSSRNEQYF. In nucleotides, the CDR3 is TGTGCCATCAGTGGTACTAGCAGTCGGAATGAGCAGTACTTC.

Only a few counts were recorded for this clonotype. This sequence joins TRBV7-8 and TRBJ2-6; D unclear. The CDR3 extends over 15 amino acids. The V end was cut by 4 bases, the J end by 4 bases, with 11 bases between. CDR1 is SGHVS and CDR2 is FQNEAQ in the germline V gene. Here the CDR3 DNA reads TGTGCCAGCAGCTCCCCAAAGCGCGGGGCCAACGTCCTGACTTTC. This sequence encodes CASSSPKRGANVLTF.

V and J are TRBV27 and TRBJ2-4; D is unresolved. The end of the DNA is better explained by TRBJ2-5, so the J call may be wrong. CDR1 MNHEY and CDR2 SMNVEV come from the germline V gene (reference sequence). CDR3 length equals 13 residues. The CDR3 sequence is CASSQRAVETQYF. CDR3 sequence (DNA): TGTGCCAGCAGTCAAAGGGCCGTTGAGACCCAGTACTTC.

The chain employs TRBV21-1 and TRBJ2-5. TRBV21-1 is a pseudogene. This CDR3 is 13 amino acids long. The CDR3 DNA follows: TGTGCCAGCAGCGAAGGAATAGCTGGGGCCCAGTACTTC. This translates into CASSEGIAGAQYF.

The chain recombines TRBV20-1 with TRBJ1-1; the D is unclear. Germline V lookup: CDR1 DFQATT, CDR2 SNEGSKA (reference sequence). The CDR3 has 13 amino acids. Trimming cost V 0 bases and J 8 bases, with 13 bases left between them. The CDR3 reads CSARDLATAEAFF. The CDR3 bases are TGCAGTGCTAGAGATCTAGCCACAGCCGAAGCTTTCTTT.

There are a few counts of this clonotype. This rearrangement joins TRBV5-6 to TRBJ2-7; 7 bases are shared with TRBD1. Looked up from germline, CDR1 is SGHDT and CDR2 is YYEEEE. This CDR3 comprises 14 residues. The junction had 6 bases not matched to a gene; V was cut back by 4 bases and J by 2 bases. The CDR3 region is CASSGETGPYEQYF. The DNA of the CDR3 is TGTGCCAGCAGCGGGGAGACAGGGCCCTACGAGCAGTACTTC.

This clonotype has a handful of counts. The rearrangement links TRBV28 to TRBJ2-7; weak D call: TRBD2 (5 bases). The CDR3 is 11 amino acids. V shed 7 bases and J shed 4 bases, with 8 bases lying between them. Germline assignment: CDR1 MDHEN and CDR2 SYDVKM. For the CDR3, the DNA is TGTGCCAGCATCGGGGTATACGAGCAGTACTTC. Translated: CASIGVYEQYF. Filled out from reference TRBV28 and TRBJ2-7, the complete variable domain reads DVKVTQSSRYLVKRTGEKVFLECVQDMDHENMFWYRQDPGLGLRLIYFSYDVKMKEKGDIPEGYSVSREKKERFSLILESASTNQTSMYLCASIGVYEQYFGPGTRLTVT.

The gene calls are TRBV6-5 and TRBJ2-1; D not resolved. The end of the DNA fits TRBJ2-7 better, so the J call may be wrong. There are 13 residues in the CDR3. Germline V gene lookup returns CDR1 MNHEY and CDR2 SVGAGI. The CDR3 DNA reads TGTGCCAGCAGTTACCGGATCGACAATGAGCAGTACTTC. Protein sequence: CASSYRIDNEQYF.

This clonotype appeared a few times. The chain carries TRBV29-1 and TRBJ2-1, with 10 bases lining up with TRBD2. The CDR3 totals 14 residues. Germline CDR1 reads SQVTM; CDR2 reads ANQGSEA. V was clipped by 7 bases and J by 6 bases; unmatched bases: 9. The CDR3 sequence is CSANPSGGGNEQFF. The CDR3 region has the DNA TGCAGCGCGAATCCGAGCGGGGGGGGCAATGAGCAGTTCTTC.

This clonotype was seen ten or more times. V gene TRBV20-1 combines with J gene TRBJ2-1; 9 positions agree with TRBD2. The CDR3 spans 15 residues. V shed 3 bases and J 5 bases; nucleotides not matched to a gene: 8. Germline V CDR1 and CDR2: DFQATT, SNEGSKA (reference sequence). CDR3 in amino acids: CSASDSGGLHNEQFF. The CDR3 DNA reads as TGCAGTGCTAGTGATAGCGGGGGACTCCACAATGAGCAGTTCTTC.

This clonotype was observed a single time. This may come from a read error, since a much larger clone is one base off. The gene calls are TRBV12-3 or TRBV12-4 and TRBJ2-5; D could derive from TRBD1 or TRBD2 (5 bases each). With 1 base removed from V and 1 base from J, the gap between germline ends came to 10 bases. The CDR3 has 15 amino acids. Here the CDR3 reads CASSLVGRLQETQYF. In DNA form, the CDR3 reads TGTGCCAGCAGTTTAGTGGGACGGCTCCAAGAGACCCAGTACTTC.

This clonotype occurred a few times. J is TRBJ2-7 and V is TRBV28; the match to TRBD2 covers 7 bases. The CDR3 runs to 15 residues. Germline CDR1 MDHEN, CDR2 SYDVKM. J was trimmed by 2 bases and V by 2 bases; bases with no gene match: 6. DNA for the CDR3: TGTGCCAGCAGTTTAGGGTCTAGCGGAGCCTACGAGCAGTACTTC. Translated, it gives CASSLGSSGAYEQYF.

This CDR3 is CASSEGLAGASDTQYF. CDR3 nucleotide sequence: TGTGCCAGCAGCGAGGGACTAGCGGGAGCGTCAGATACGCAGTATTTT. This chain connects TRBV16 to TRBJ2-3, with 14 bases that match TRBD2. In germline, CDR1 is KGHSY, CDR2 FQNENV. The V and J ends lost 5 bases and 4 bases, in that order; junction bases with no gene match: 5. The CDR3 runs 16 residues.

On this clonotype itself: The junction does not match germline at one end; this may be a read error. V and J are TRBV20-1 and TRBJ1-1; no clear D gene. CDR1 and CDR2 (germline): DFQATT, SNEGSKA (reference sequence). The CDR3 is 14 residues long. The DNA for the CDR3 is TGCAGTGCTTCGGATAGAAATAGGAACACGGAAGCTTTCTTT. Translation: CSASDRNRNTEAFF.